This T cell receptor beta chain is from a study of blood T cell repertoires in COVID-19. V was trimmed by 5 bases and J by 2 bases, leaving 12 bases between them. The CDR3 has 14 amino acids. Germline V gives CDR1 SEHNR, CDR2 FQNEAQ (reference sequence). In the original processing: Amplifying reference gene primers gave estimates of nucleated cell counts. Libraries were prepared by immunoSEQ multiplex PCR; TCRdb keeps only in-frame clonotypes and omits some of them. D and trimming were read from the DNA, whereas the V and J calls and clone size are those reported in that table. The sample contains a few hundred thousand clones, over 75% of which appear only once. Across about two dozen US areas, participants ranged in age from about 18 to 90 years. Cohorts were based on clinical histories the participants reported. Donors in Cohort 3 counted as recovered after two negative PCRs, clearance, or symptom resolution.

This clonotype was sampled from a woman aged 45-59 years who had recovered from COVID-19. The rearrangement joins TRBV7-9 to TRBJ1-2; possibly TRBD1 for D (6 bases). Sequenced input: PBMCs or T cells enriched from blood (not recorded which). The CDR3 here is CASSEATGNYGYTF. DNA for the CDR3: TGTGCCAGCAGCGAGGCGACAGGAAACTATGGCTACACCTTC.